This TCR beta chain was sequenced during a study of CD8+ T cells in alopecia areata (dated by TCRdb to 2016 to 2019). For the study in its entirety: Treated patients were enrolled in an open-label pilot trial of oral tofacitinib, 5 to 10 mg twice daily, for moderate-to-severe alopecia areata. In both human patients and the C3H/HeJ mouse model, the study applied high-throughput TCRbeta sequencing to look at T cell clonal expansion in alopecia areata. TCRbeta CDR3 regions were amplified by immunoSEQ multiplex PCR using 35 Vbeta forward and 13 Jbeta reverse primers. Human TCRbeta sequencing covered scalp tissue and sorted CD4+ and CD8+ peripheral blood T cells from patchy and totalis/universalis alopecia areata patients and healthy controls. Tofacitinib was given for 6 to 18 months, followed by 6 months of follow-up off drug to assess delayed response and recurrence. In treated patients, disease severity was measured using the SALT score, which gives the percentage of scalp surface area affected. RNA came from the PAXgene miRNA kit for fixed scalp, the miRNeasy kit for PBMCs, and the RNeasy kit for mouse skin. Clonality in the scalp was compared among normal scalp (n=4), patchy alopecia areata scalp (n=8), and alopecia totalis/universalis scalp (n=8). Patients on tofacitinib were biopsied at baseline and after 4 and 24 weeks of treatment, and several of the patients also had a later scalp biopsy.

The library was prepared using the immunoSEQ multiplex PCR assay. RNA was extracted from all samples and reverse transcribed into cDNA, which served as template for TCR sequencing. First-strand cDNA was synthesized using SuperScript III with a 2:1 mix of oligo-dT and random hexamers. A synthetic immune receptor repertoire was used to gauge amplification bias, and whatever bias remained was removed computationally. Concerning the study's data processing: Raw reads were preprocessed to remove errors, and CDR3 was defined by IMGT conventions from the conserved cysteine to phenylalanine. To get clonality, Shannon entropy was normalized by log2 of the number of productive unique TCRs and the result was subtracted from 1. CD4 or CD8 identity of scalp clones was inferred by cross-referencing scalp TCRbeta sequences with sorted blood CD4 and CD8 repertoires. Sourced from immuneACCESS, this table was stored by TCRdb with only in-frame sequences that have V and J called. A share of the clones is absent; for the studies checked, an unresolved V gene accounts for under half, and the remainder has no known explanation. For V, J and clone size, that table is used; D and trimming come from the DNA. This sample lists 180,000 or so clones; 40% to 65% were detected once. Over 9.5% of the sample comes from the top ten.

Per the germline V gene, SGDLS is the CDR1 and YYNGEE is the CDR2. V and J are truncated by 4 bases and 8 bases respectively, leaving an intervening sequence of 12 bases. The CDR3 covers 12 residues, taking in both the cysteine and the phenylalanine. Only CDR3 DNA is held: 36 bases, read in frame from base 1. This clone was picked up a small number of times. It lacks a known antigen. One base away there is no much larger clone; base qualities are not given. The treatment or condition label, read with the paper, signifies: oral pan-JAK inhibitor, 5-10 mg twice daily. From alopecia areata patients, peripheral blood was collected along with lesional scalp punch biopsies. PBMCs were isolated by density centrifugation and stained for CD3, CD4 and CD8, after which CD4+ and CD8+ T cells were sorted on a FACSAria. Overall study results and their limits: Unlike mouse skin, which is dominated by gammadelta T cells, normal human skin has resident alphabeta T cells that are also sequenced, and this complicates analysis of the scalp TCR repertoire. Compared with normal scalp, lesional scalp had higher clonality and more expanded CD8+ clones, particularly in alopecia totalis/universalis, a pattern that suggests antigenic drive. Because the treated cohort was small and had only one nonresponder, larger studies are needed to examine links between baseline CD8+ expansion and response. With tofacitinib, both scalp clonality and the number of expanded CD8+ clones among the top 100 scalp clones went down significantly. Many expanded lesional clones persisted in scalp and blood during tofacitinib treatment, which may partly explain relapse after stopping treatment. Shared TCR sequences between patients were less evident than in mice, which may be partly attributable to HLA diversity in the patient population.

This receptor chain uses TRBV9 and TRBJ1-2; too little of a D gene remains to name it. This clonotype originated in a human donor with alopecia areata. This sample comprised CD8+ T cells sorted from blood, obtained around week 54, from a patient treated with tofacitinib. Here is the DNA: TGTGCCAGCAGCACCGAAGGGTCGGGCTACACCTTC. It is translated as CASSTEGSGYTF.